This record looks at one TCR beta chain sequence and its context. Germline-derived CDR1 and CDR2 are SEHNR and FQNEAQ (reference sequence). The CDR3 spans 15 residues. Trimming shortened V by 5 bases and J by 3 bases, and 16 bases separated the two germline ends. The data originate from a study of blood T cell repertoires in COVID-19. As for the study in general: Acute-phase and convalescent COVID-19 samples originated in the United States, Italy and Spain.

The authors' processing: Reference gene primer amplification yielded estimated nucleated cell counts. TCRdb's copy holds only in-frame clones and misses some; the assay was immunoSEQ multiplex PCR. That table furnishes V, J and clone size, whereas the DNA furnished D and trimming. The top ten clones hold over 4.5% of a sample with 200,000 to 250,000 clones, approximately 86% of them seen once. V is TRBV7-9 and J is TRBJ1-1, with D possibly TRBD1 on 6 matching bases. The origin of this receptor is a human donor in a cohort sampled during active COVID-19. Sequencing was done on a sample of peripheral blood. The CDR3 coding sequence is TGTGCCAGCAGCCCGTACAGGGATGGTCACACTGAAGCTTTCTTT. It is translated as CASSPYRDGHTEAFF.